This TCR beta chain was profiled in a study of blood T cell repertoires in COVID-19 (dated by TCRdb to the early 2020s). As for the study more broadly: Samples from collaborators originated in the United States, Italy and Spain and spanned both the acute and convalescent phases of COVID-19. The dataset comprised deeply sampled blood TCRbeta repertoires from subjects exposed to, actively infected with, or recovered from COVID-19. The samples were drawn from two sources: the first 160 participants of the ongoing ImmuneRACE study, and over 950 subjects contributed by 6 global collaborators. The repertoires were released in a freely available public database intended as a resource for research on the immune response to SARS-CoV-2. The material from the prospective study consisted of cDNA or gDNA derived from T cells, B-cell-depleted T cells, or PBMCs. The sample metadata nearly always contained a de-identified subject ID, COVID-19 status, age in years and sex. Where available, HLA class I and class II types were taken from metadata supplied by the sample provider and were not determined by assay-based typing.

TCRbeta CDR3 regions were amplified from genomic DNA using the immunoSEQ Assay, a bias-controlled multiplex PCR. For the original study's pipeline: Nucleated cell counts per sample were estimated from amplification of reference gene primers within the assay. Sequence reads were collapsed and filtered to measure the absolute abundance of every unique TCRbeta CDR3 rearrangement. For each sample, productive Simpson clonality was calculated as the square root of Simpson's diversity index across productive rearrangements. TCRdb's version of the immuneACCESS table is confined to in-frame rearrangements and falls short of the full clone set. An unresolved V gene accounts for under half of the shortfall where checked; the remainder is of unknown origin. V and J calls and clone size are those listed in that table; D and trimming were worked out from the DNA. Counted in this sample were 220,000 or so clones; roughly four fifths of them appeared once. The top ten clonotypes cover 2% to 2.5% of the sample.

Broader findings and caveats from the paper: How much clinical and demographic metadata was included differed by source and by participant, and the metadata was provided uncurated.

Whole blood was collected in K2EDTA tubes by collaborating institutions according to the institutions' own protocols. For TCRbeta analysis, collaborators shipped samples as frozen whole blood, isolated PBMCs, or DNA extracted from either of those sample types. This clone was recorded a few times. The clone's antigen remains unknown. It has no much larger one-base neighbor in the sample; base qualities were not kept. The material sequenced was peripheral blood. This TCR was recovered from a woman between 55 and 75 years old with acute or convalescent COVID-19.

CDR3 protein: CASSPAGGLNYGYTF. The sequence in DNA is TGTGCCAGCAGTCCGGCGGGGGGGCTCAACTATGGCTACACCTTC. This chain is built from TRBV28 and TRBJ1-2; the best D guess is TRBD1, with 6 bases matching. Sequences MDHEN (CDR1) and SYDVKM (CDR2) are obtained from the germline V gene. From cysteine to phenylalanine, the CDR3 is 15 amino acids long. CDR3 DNA is the only sequence kept; it has 45 bases, read in frame from the first base. V is clipped by 5 bases and J by 2 bases, and the sequence between their germline boundaries is 15 bases long.